This T cell receptor (beta chain) was observed in a study of blood T cell repertoires in COVID-19. Study background: T cells, B-cell-depleted T cells, or PBMCs supplied cDNA or gDNA.

Sequencing was performed with immunoSEQ multiplex PCR; in TCRdb, only in-frame clones are kept and a portion is missing. The table lists roughly 150,000 clones, around 83% of them singletons. V was pared by 4 bases and J by 8 bases, with 3 bases of the junction left unmatched. The CDR3 runs 13 residues. CDR1 and CDR2 (germline): MDHEN, SYDVKM. This TCR was recovered from a woman between 50 and 59 years old in a cohort sampled during active or convalescent COVID-19. The chain recombines TRBV28 with TRBJ1-2, with 11 positions matching TRBD1. The material sequenced was peripheral blood. CDR3 amino acids: CASSSGTGGGYTF. The DNA of the CDR3 is TGTGCCAGCAGTTCCGGGACAGGGGGAGGCTACACCTTC.